This entry lists 17 T cell receptor beta chains sequenced from one sample in a study of T cell responses to AZD1222 COVID-19 vaccine (dated by TCRdb to the early 2020s). The method was the immunoSEQ multiplex PCR assay. TCRdb stores this immuneACCESS table with in-frame sequences only. Part of the clones is absent; in the studies checked, under half of the shortfall reflects unresolved V genes, and no reason is known for the rest. This sample has about 130,000 clones in its table, and over 85% of those were observed once. Of the sample, roughly 1% falls within the top ten clones. What the time point label conveys for this sample: baseline before first vaccination. Sequenced material: peripheral blood, taken on day 0 of AZD1222 vaccination. The receptors were gathered from an adult in good health.

V is TRBV11-2 and J is TRBJ1-1; D is unresolved. Trimming took 1 base from V and 2 from J, leaving 8 bases between them. The CDR3 runs to 14 residues. The V gene's germline CDR1 is SGHAT and CDR2 FQNNGV. The CDR3 here is CASSLGRFNTEAFF. The CDR3 DNA is TGTGCCAGCAGCTTAGGGCGCTTTAACACTGAAGCTTTCTTT.

This chain uses TRBV5-1 with TRBJ2-5; 12 bases agree with TRBD2. Germline trimming cut 2 bases from V and 5 bases from J; bases unmatched to any gene: 10. This CDR3 is built from 17 residues. Germline CDR1 SGHRS, CDR2 YFSETQ. The CDR3 is CASSLWTSGDGFETQYF. The CDR3 nucleotides are TGCGCCAGCAGCTTATGGACTAGCGGGGACGGCTTTGAGACCCAGTACTTC.

The V and J genes are TRBV5-6 and TRBJ1-1; D might be TRBD1 (5 bases). Germline V gene sequence: CDR1 SGHDT, CDR2 YYEEEE. Trimming left V 0 bases short and J 3 bases short, with 15 bases between. This CDR3 has 16 amino acids. This CDR3 is CASSLALGAHYTEAFF. Here the CDR3 DNA reads TGTGCCAGCAGCTTGGCCTTAGGGGCCCATTACACTGAAGCTTTCTTT.

V is TRBV5-4 and J is TRBJ1-2; D not resolved. This CDR3 contains 11 residues. V shed 3 bases and J shed 6 bases, with 6 bases lying between them. In germline, CDR1 is SGHNT, CDR2 YYREEE (reference sequence). The CDR3 DNA is TGTGCCAGCAGCTATGAAAATGGCTACACCTTC. Translated: CASSYENGYTF.

This chain uses TRBV9 with TRBJ2-3, with 9 bases aligning to TRBD2. Germline CDR1 reads SGDLS; CDR2 reads YYNGEE. V shed 0 bases, J shed 4 bases, and the junction held 6 bases outside the gene matches. The CDR3 has 16 amino acids. The CDR3 DNA reads as TGTGCCAGCAGCGTAGGGGCTAGCGGGGTGGCAGATACGCAGTATTTT. Its protein is CASSVGASGVADTQYF.

The chain has TRBV5-5 and TRBJ2-7, with D maybe TRBD1 (6 bases). V was trimmed by 4 bases and J by 0 bases, leaving 17 bases between them. The CDR3 length is 16 residues. Germline-derived CDR1 and CDR2 are SGHKS and YYEKEE (reference sequence). CDR3 protein: CASSPFPQGTSYEQYF. The CDR3 DNA is TGTGCCAGCAGCCCCTTCCCCCAGGGGACCTCCTACGAGCAGTACTTC.

The chain employs TRBV6-5 and TRBJ1-1, with 8 bases aligning to TRBD1. V gave up 6 bases and J gave up 1 base; unmatched junction bases: 4. CDR3 size: 14 residues. Per germline, CDR1 MNHEY and CDR2 SVGAGI. CDR3 in DNA: TGTGCCAGCAGAACAGGGGGGGGGAACACTGAAGCTTTCTTT. Its protein product is CASRTGGGNTEAFF.

V gene TRBV12-3 or TRBV12-4 combines with J gene TRBJ1-1, with D possibly being TRBD1 (5 bases). V was shortened by 7 bases and J by 3 bases, with 9 bases between the two germline ends. The CDR3 has 12 amino acids. The CDR3 here is CASTEGDTEAFF. The CDR3, as DNA: TGTGCCAGCACCGAAGGGGACACTGAAGCTTTCTTT.

V gene TRBV19 combines with J gene TRBJ1-5; the D gene is possibly TRBD1 (5 bases). The CDR3 loop spans 17 amino acids. With 5 bases removed from V and 0 bases from J, the gap between germline ends came to 17 bases. Looked up from germline, CDR1 is LNHDA and CDR2 is SQIVND (reference sequence). This CDR3 reads CASSVESRQYSNQPQHF. The CDR3 DNA sequence: TGTGCCAGTAGTGTCGAATCCCGACAGTATAGCAATCAGCCCCAGCATTTT.

The gene calls are TRBV2 and TRBJ1-6; D gene uncertain. V was shortened by 2 bases and J by 1 base, with 9 bases between the two germline ends. CDR1 is SNHLY and CDR2 is FYNNEI in the germline V gene. This CDR3 region has 16 residues. This CDR3 reads CASSERAGSYNSPLHF. The CDR3 DNA reads as TGTGCCAGCAGTGAACGGGCAGGTTCCTATAATTCACCCCTCCACTTT.

This CDR3 reads CASRSGGLRNTEAFF. The DNA of the CDR3 is TGTGCCAGCAGGAGTGGGGGGCTAAGAAACACTGAAGCTTTCTTT. The chain couples TRBV2 to TRBJ1-1; tentatively, D is TRBD1 (6 bases). V lost 6 bases and J 2 bases, leaving 16 bases between the germline ends. Germline V CDR1 and CDR2: SNHLY, FYNNEI. The CDR3 length is 15 residues.

The chain joins TRBV9 to TRBJ1-2, with D possibly being TRBD1 (6 bases). The V end was cut by 4 bases, the J end by 1 base, with 23 bases between. Germline V gene data show CDR1 as SGDLS and CDR2 as YYNGEE. This CDR3 contains 18 residues. The chain's CDR3 is CASSPTSGGFLGNYGYTF. Here the CDR3 DNA reads TGTGCCAGCAGCCCGACGTCGGGGGGCTTTTTGGGTAACTATGGCTACACCTTC.

This clone has just a few counts. The chain combines TRBV2 with TRBJ2-1; 11 bases map to TRBD1. V trimming: 5 bases; J trimming: 7 bases; junction bases outside the gene matches: 7. CDR1 SNHLY and CDR2 FYNNEI come from the germline V gene. CDR3 size: 15 residues. The CDR3 sequence is CASSSDRGPWNEQFF. The CDR3 nucleotides read TGTGCCAGCAGTTCGGACAGGGGGCCTTGGAATGAGCAGTTCTTC.

This chain joins TRBV7-9 and TRBJ2-3, with D maybe TRBD1 (6 bases). CDR1 is SEHNR, CDR2 FQNEAQ, per germline (reference sequence). The V end was cut by 6 bases, the J end by 0 bases, with 7 bases between. CDR3 length: 13 amino acids. The CDR3 spells CASRGASTDTQYF. CDR3 nucleotide sequence: TGTGCCAGCAGGGGGGCTAGCACAGATACGCAGTATTTT.

V usage is TRBV7-6 and J usage is TRBJ2-7; the D call may be TRBD1 or TRBD2 (6 bases each). V lost 5 bases and J 7 bases, leaving 18 bases between the germline ends. Germline CDR1 is SGHVS and CDR2 is FNYEAQ. The length of the CDR3 is 14 residues. CDR3 protein: CASSPGGGTQEQYF. The CDR3 coding sequence is TGTGCCAGCAGCCCCGGGGGCGGGACACAAGAGCAGTACTTC.

The chain uses TRBV12-5 and TRBJ2-2, with D perhaps being TRBD1 or TRBD2 (5 bases each). This CDR3 comprises 16 residues. The ends were cut back, 6 bases at V and 7 bases at J, with 21 bases in the middle. CDR1 is LGHNT and CDR2 is FRNRAP in the germline V gene. In DNA form, the CDR3 reads TGTGCTAGTGGCCCCCCGGCCGGGGCGATGAGCGGGGAGCTGTTTTTT. Translation gives CASGPPAGAMSGELFF.

The gene calls are TRBV29-1 and TRBJ1-5; maybe TRBD1 (6 bases). In germline, CDR1 is SQVTM, CDR2 ANQGSEA. CDR3 length: 14 residues. Trimming removed 6 bases from V and 1 base from J, with 13 bases in between. The DNA for the CDR3 is TGCAGCGTCCGAGAAGGGGGGAGCAATCAGCCCCAGCATTTT. This codes for CSVREGGSNQPQHF.